This T cell receptor beta chain was retrieved from a study of early T cells in non-severe SARS-CoV-2 infection (dated by TCRdb to the early 2020s). About the investigation overall: Bulk RNA from unsorted whole blood was used for TCR sequencing, so alpha and beta chains could not be paired. Study-level results and caveats: Matching against VDJdb was skewed toward anti-spike CD8 responses, likely underestimated virus-specific expansions, and missed private and CD4 specificities.

Remarks on this clonotype: No antigen is known for it. The record has no base qualities; no much larger clone is one base away.

The cysteine opens and the phenylalanine closes a CDR3 of 15 amino acids. CDR3 DNA only is kept here, 45 bases in frame from base 1. V is clipped by 2 bases and J by 0 bases, and the sequence between their germline boundaries is 11 bases long. In the germline V gene, CDR1 corresponds to MGHRA and CDR2 to YSYEKL. Set within a cohort of healthcare workers in London, UK, this nested case-control study involved weekly PCR testing of nasopharyngeal swabs along with blood sampling. Healthcare workers were recruited between 23 and 31 March 2020, during the week of the UK lockdown, and were followed weekly for up to about 16 weeks. Library generation was performed with 5' RACE. Reads for this sample came from a NextSeq 500. In the TCR library protocol, unique molecular identifiers were attached to individual cDNA molecules to correct for PCR bias and sequencing error. TCR alpha and beta chains were both sequenced, and the abundances of alpha and beta sequences in each sample were closely correlated with each other. In the source study's methods: Decombinator V4 was used to annotate TCR sequences for V gene, J gene and CDR3. Expanded TCRs were defined as changing significantly between any two time points under a Poisson model with p below 0.0001. Abundances of TCRs were expressed as counts per million after normalisation to the total number of TCRs sequenced in each sample. MAIT TCRs were defined by TRAV1-2 paired with TRAJ12, TRAJ20 or TRAJ33, and iNKT TCRs by TRAV10 paired with TRAJ18. A search of VDJdb, accessed on 1 November 2021, was run for TCRs annotated to CMV, EBV and SARS-CoV-2, with TCRs annotated for multiple antigens excluded. TCRdb reanalyzed the raw reads on its own, using fastp at Q25 for trimming and MiXCR for clone calling, and kept in-frame beta chains. Every CDR3 protein is listed once, alongside the most common genes and DNA of its rows. V and J calls and clone size were set by TCRdb, not the authors. The sample table shows fewer than 120,000 distinct CDR3 sequences, and around 13% are seen once. The top ten constitute 3% to 4.5% of the sample.

The specimen comprised whole blood, sampled at baseline. The chain was built from TRBV4-1 and TRBJ2-7; a weak D assignment points to TRBD1 (6 bases agree). This TCR came from an adult who was a healthcare worker with PCR-confirmed SARS-CoV-2 infection or an uninfected control (not recorded which). In nucleotides, the sequence is TGCGCCAGCAGCCAATACAGGGAGAGCTCCTACGAGCAGTACTTC. Its coded protein is CASSQYRESSYEQYF.